Each of the 25 T cell receptor beta chains below was sequenced from the same sample in a study of cytomegalovirus exposure and HLA in healthy donors. PCR used 60 Vbeta primers and 13 Jbeta primers. Here immunoSEQ multiplex PCR was the method, and the copy in TCRdb shows in-frame clones only, minus some. The sample consists of 100,000 to 120,000 clones, around 77% of them appearing once. What was sequenced was PBMCs. The receptor set was obtained from a woman younger than 45 in good health and CMV-seropositive.

CDR3: CAWREQGNGNTIYF. Here the CDR3 DNA reads TGTGCCTGGAGGGAACAGGGCAACGGAAACACCATATATTTT. The chain couples TRBV30 to TRBJ1-3, with D possibly TRBD1 on 6 matching bases. CDR3 length equals 14 residues. Germline CDR1 GTSNPN, CDR2 SVGIG (reference sequence). Between the trimmed V and J ends, which lost 3 bases and 4 bases, there was a span of 13 bases.

V is TRBV13 and J is TRBJ2-7, with TRBD2 matching 7 bases. Germline loops: CDR1 PRHDT, CDR2 FYEKMQ (reference sequence). The junction had 12 bases not matched to a gene; V was cut back by 5 bases and J by 5 bases. This CDR3 region has 15 residues. CDR3 loop: CASSPGGGGFHEQYF. The CDR3 DNA reads as TGTGCCAGCAGCCCTGGCGGGGGAGGTTTCCACGAGCAGTACTTC.

The chain combines TRBV7-9 with TRBJ1-4; D not certain. The CDR3 runs to 12 residues. The V end was cut by 6 bases, the J end by 8 bases, with 10 bases between. Per the germline V gene, CDR1 is SEHNR and CDR2 is FQNEAQ (reference sequence). CDR3 DNA: TGTGCCAGCAGGATGGGAGAGGAAAAACTGTTTTTT. This gives the protein CASRMGEEKLFF.

The rearrangement joins TRBV6-1 to TRBJ2-5, with 7 bases matching TRBD1. The trim removed 7 bases at V and 11 bases at J, leaving 16 bases unmatched. The CDR3 contains 14 residues. Germline CDR1 and CDR2: MNHNS and SASEGT. Here the CDR3 DNA reads TGTGCCAGCATGACAGGGACGGAGTTAGGGGAGCAGTACTTC. Translation gives CASMTGTELGEQYF.

The rearrangement uses TRBV7-9 and TRBJ2-7, with D unclear. V lost 2 bases and J lost 2, with 10 bases in between. CDR3 size: 14 residues. The germline V gene encodes CDR1 SEHNR and CDR2 FQNEAQ (reference sequence). The CDR3 sequence: CASSLLKPPYEQYF. Here the CDR3 DNA reads TGTGCCAGCAGCTTACTGAAGCCACCCTACGAGCAGTACTTC.

This clone occurred a few times. The chain links TRBV28 to TRBJ2-2; 12 nucleotides align to TRBD2. From germline, CDR1 is MDHEN and CDR2 SYDVKM. Losses at the gene ends were 10 bases for V and 6 bases for J; bases not matched to a gene: 9. The CDR3 spans 15 residues. CDR3 sequence: CATFLAGGSAGELFF. DNA of the CDR3: TGTGCCACCTTTCTAGCGGGGGGGTCGGCCGGGGAGCTGTTTTTT.

This clone was counted only a few times. The chain combines TRBV6-4 with TRBJ1-2, with D maybe TRBD1 (5 bases). Germline CDR1 reads MRHNA; CDR2 reads SNTAGT. Trimming cost V 6 bases and J 8 bases, with 16 bases left between them. The CDR3 is made up of 13 amino acids. The CDR3 coding sequence is TGTGCCAGCAGCGGAGACAGCCTAGGGGGCTACACCTTC. This sequence encodes CASSGDSLGGYTF.

The chain employs TRBV25-1 and TRBJ1-2, with 10 bases identical to TRBD1. Looked up from germline, CDR1 is MGHDK and CDR2 is SYGVNS. The V segment lost 7 bases and the J segment 6 bases; nucleotides outside the gene matches: 5. The CDR3 spans 13 residues. CDR3 sequence: CASTLGTGDGYTF. In nucleotides, the CDR3 is TGTGCCAGCACCCTAGGGACAGGGGATGGCTACACCTTC.

CDR3 in DNA: TGCGCCAGCAGGCCTGGGGGGACAGGGGGACAGCCCCAGCATTTT. It is translated as CASRPGGTGGQPQHF. This chain joins TRBV4-1 and TRBJ1-5, with 11 bases lining up with TRBD1. Germline CDR1 and CDR2: MGHRA and YSYEKL. Germline trimming cut 6 bases from V and 7 bases from J; bases unmatched to any gene: 8. The CDR3 runs 15 residues.

This clone was seen only a few times. This chain links TRBV6-1 with TRBJ2-3; the match to TRBD2 covers 11 bases. The V gene end was trimmed by 6 bases and the J gene end by 2 bases; junction bases not matched to a gene: 7. The CDR3 has 16 residues. Germline V gene lookup returns CDR1 MNHNS and CDR2 SASEGT. The CDR3 DNA follows: TGTGCCAGCAGGGAACTAGCGGGAGTCGACACAGATACGCAGTATTTT. Translating gives CASRELAGVDTDTQYF.

This clone came up a few times. The J gene is TRBJ1-2, the V gene TRBV6-4; tentatively, D is TRBD1 (5 bases). Germline lookup yields CDR1 MRHNA and CDR2 SNTAGT. The ends were cut back, 3 bases at V and 7 bases at J, with 18 bases in the middle. The CDR3 extends over 15 amino acids. The CDR3 is CASSEGDTGAGGYTF. The CDR3 nucleotides read TGTGCCAGCAGTGAAGGAGATACAGGAGCGGGTGGCTACACCTTC.

The chain joins TRBV9 to TRBJ1-4, with 8 bases identical to TRBD1. The CDR3 has 16 amino acids. V gave up 3 bases and J gave up 1 base; unmatched junction bases: 5. Germline V lookup: CDR1 SGDLS, CDR2 YYNGEE. CDR3 sequence reads: CASSGQGIGTNEKLFF. The CDR3 bases are TGTGCCAGCAGCGGACAGGGGATCGGAACTAATGAAAAACTGTTTTTT.

The rearrangement uses TRBV11-2 and TRBJ2-6; D not certain. The V and J ends lost 2 bases and 3 bases respectively, with 5 bases between them. The germline V gene has CDR1 SGHAT and CDR2 FQNNGV. The CDR3 runs 14 residues. This CDR3 reads CASSLPFGANVLTF. The DNA for the CDR3 is TGTGCCAGCAGCTTACCCTTTGGGGCCAACGTCCTGACTTTC.

This clone appeared a few times. This chain links TRBV30 with TRBJ2-1, with TRBD2 identical over 8 bases. Trimming removed 0 bases from V and 3 bases from J; junction bases left unmatched: 7. This CDR3 comprises 16 residues. The V gene's germline CDR1 is GTSNPN and CDR2 SVGIG (reference sequence). The CDR3: CAWSVLGSGSYNEQFF. The CDR3 coding sequence is TGTGCCTGGAGTGTTTTGGGCAGCGGGAGCTACAATGAGCAGTTCTTC.

The gene calls are TRBV6-1 and TRBJ2-1, with TRBD2 identical over 13 bases. Germline assignment: CDR1 MNHNS and CDR2 SASEGT. V shed 4 bases, J shed 6 bases, and the junction held 9 bases outside the gene matches. The CDR3 runs 17 residues. The chain's CDR3 is CASSVGRLAGGANEQFF. The CDR3 DNA is TGTGCCAGCAGTGTTGGGAGACTAGCGGGAGGCGCCAATGAGCAGTTCTTC.

The chain is built from TRBV19 and TRBJ2-2; TRBD1 is a possible D gene (6 bases). This CDR3 is built from 14 residues. Between the trimmed V and J ends, which lost 11 bases and 1 base, there was a span of 14 bases. Germline values: CDR1 LNHDA, CDR2 SQIVND (reference sequence). The CDR3 DNA reads as TGTGCCTGCCGGGACAAGGTGAACACCGGGGAGCTGTTTTTT. Protein: CACRDKVNTGELFF.

The J gene is TRBJ2-3, the V gene TRBV7-3; 7 bases are a match to TRBD2. The trim removed 5 bases at V and 0 bases at J, leaving 5 bases unmatched. CDR3 size: 15 residues. The germline CDR1 and CDR2 sequences are SGHTA and FQGTGA. The CDR3 here is CASSPGGFSTDTQYF. The CDR3 nucleotides read TGTGCCAGCAGCCCCGGGGGGTTCAGCACAGATACGCAGTATTTT.

This chain connects TRBV4-1 to TRBJ1-4, with 9 bases lining up with TRBD1. The CDR3 contains 16 residues. The trim removed 6 bases at V and 7 bases at J, leaving 12 bases unmatched. Germline CDR1 is MGHRA and CDR2 is YSYEKL. The DNA for the CDR3 is TGCGCCAGCAGTTTCGACCCGGGACAGGGTGGTGAAAAACTGTTTTTT. Its protein product is CASSFDPGQGGEKLFF.

V gene TRBV5-1 combines with J gene TRBJ1-2, with D maybe TRBD1 (6 bases). V dropped 4 bases and J dropped 4 bases, with 14 bases sitting between them. Germline CDR1 and CDR2: SGHRS and YFSETQ. The CDR3 extends over 14 amino acids. As DNA, the CDR3 is TGCGCCAGCAGCGCCCCAGGGGCCAGCTATGGCTACACCTTC. Translating gives CASSAPGASYGYTF.

This clone was seen a handful of times. CDR3 amino acids: CASARYTGELFF. For the CDR3, the DNA is TGTGCCAGCGCTCGGTACACCGGGGAGCTGTTTTTT. This chain joins TRBV6-6 and TRBJ2-2, with D unclear. Between the trimmed V and J ends, which lost 8 bases and 3 bases, there was a span of 7 bases. Germline V gives CDR1 MNHNY, CDR2 SVGAGI (reference sequence). This CDR3 has 12 amino acids.

This clone appeared a few times. The rearrangement uses TRBV5-1 and TRBJ1-1; 7 bases are shared with TRBD1. CDR3 length: 15 residues. V was clipped by 4 bases and J by 1 base; unmatched bases: 7. Looked up from germline, CDR1 is SGHRS and CDR2 is YFSETQ. The CDR3 nucleotides read TGCGCCAGCAGCCCTGGAGGGACAGCGAACACTGAAGCTTTCTTT. Translated: CASSPGGTANTEAFF.

This rearrangement joins TRBV6-5 to TRBJ1-4, with 9 bases that match TRBD1. Germline V lookup: CDR1 MNHEY, CDR2 SVGAGI. V lost 8 bases, J lost 7 bases, and 11 bases stayed unmatched. CDR3 size: 15 residues. The CDR3 region has the DNA TGTGCCAGCGGGTCGACGACAGGGGGGGCTGAAAAACTGTTTTTT. This sequence encodes CASGSTTGGAEKLFF.

This chain links TRBV6-5 with TRBJ2-3; TRBD2 matches at 7 bases. Trimming cost V 2 bases and J 2 bases; bases outside gene matches: 4. CDR1 is MNHEY and CDR2 is SVGAGI in the germline V gene. CDR3 length: 15 amino acids. The CDR3 loop is CASSYGLEVTDTQYF. CDR3 DNA: TGTGCCAGCAGTTACGGACTAGAGGTCACAGATACGCAGTATTTT.

The chain links TRBV2 to TRBJ1-3; unclear D gene. V was shortened by 2 bases and J by 0 bases, with 11 bases between the two germline ends. Germline V CDR1 and CDR2: SNHLY, FYNNEI. There are 16 residues in the CDR3. The CDR3 loop is CASSEMKPSSGNTIYF. The CDR3, as DNA: TGTGCCAGCAGTGAAATGAAACCGAGCTCTGGAAACACCATATATTTT.

This clone occurred once. The chain carries TRBV25-1 and TRBJ2-3, with TRBD2 identical over 9 bases. With V trimmed by 1 base and J by 0 bases, 2 bases remained unmatched. CDR1 is MGHDK and CDR2 is SYGVNS in the germline V gene. This CDR3 region has 16 residues. The CDR3 DNA sequence: TGTGCCAGCAGTGAATCTAGCGGGGCTAGCACAGATACGCAGTATTTT. Its translation is CASSESSGASTDTQYF.